A selection of T cell receptor beta chains follows, all from one sample in a study of T cell responses to AZD1222 COVID-19 vaccine. Data came from immunoSEQ multiplex PCR; TCRdb stores just in-frame clones and leaves some out. The table lists 100,000 to 150,000 clones, more than 75% of them singletons. The sample here was peripheral blood, taken on day 0 of AZD1222 vaccination. The origin of the receptors is an adult in good health. Each CDR3 is given with its conserved first and last residue. Each record gives: J gene, V gene, clone size, D gene, CDR3 protein, CDR3 DNA. D genes are given only for firm matches. A row's size may be missing; if present it is once, few, many or a size class.

TRBJ1-1	TRBV7-2	NA	TRBD1	CASSPSGTGVQAFF	TGTGCCAGCAGCCCGTCCGGGACAGGGGTACAAGCTTTCTTT
TRBJ2-7	TRBV11-2	NA	NA	CASSLGGYGRITYEQYF	TGTGCCAGCAGCTTGGGGGGATACGGACGGATTACCTACGAGCAGTACTTC
TRBJ2-7	TRBV28	NA	TRBD1	CASSLGPGTDETYEQYF	TGTGCCAGCAGTTTGGGCCCTGGGACAGACGAAACCTACGAGCAGTACTTC
TRBJ1-1	TRBV11-3	NA	NA	CASSLEMNTEAFF	TGTGCCAGCAGCTTGGAAATGAACACTGAAGCTTTCTTT
TRBJ2-1	TRBV28	once	NA	CASSSSGQTYNEQFF	TGTGCCAGCAGTTCATCAGGACAGACGTACAATGAGCAGTTCTTC
TRBJ1-2	TRBV5-6	NA	TRBD1	CASSRTGWGDGYTF	TGTGCCAGCAGCCGGACAGGGTGGGGGGATGGCTACACCTTC
TRBJ1-5	TRBV12-5	NA	NA	CASAESRGSINQPQHF	TGTGCTAGTGCCGAAAGCAGGGGAAGCATCAATCAGCCCCAGCATTTT
TRBJ2-7	TRBV7-2	NA	TRBD1	CASSPGDRDYYEQYF	TGTGCCAGCAGCCCCGGGGACAGGGACTACTACGAGCAGTACTTC
TRBJ1-5	TRBV6-5	NA	NA	CASRAGRNQPQHF	TGTGCCAGCAGGGCAGGGCGAAATCAGCCCCAGCATTTT
TRBJ2-2	TRBV14	once	NA	CASSHRGVTGELFF	TGTGCCAGCAGCCACAGAGGGGTAACCGGGGAGCTGTTTTTT
TRBJ1-6	TRBV20-1	NA	NA	CSASKGSSYNSPLHF	TGCAGTGCTAGTAAGGGCAGCTCCTATAATTCACCCCTCCACTTT
TRBJ2-3	TRBV5-6	NA	TRBD2	CASSPVTSGTDTQYF	TGTGCCAGCAGCCCTGTGACTAGCGGAACAGATACGCAGTATTTT
TRBJ2-7	TRBV15	once	NA	CATSREASWTYEQYF	TGTGCCACCAGCAGAGAGGCGAGCTGGACCTACGAGCAGTACTTC
TRBJ2-7	TRBV19	NA	NA	CASSNRQGPREQYF	TGTGCCAGTAGTAATCGTCAGGGGCCGCGCGAGCAGTACTTC
TRBJ1-5	TRBV24-1	NA	NA	CATSDRRTPYSNQPQHF	TGTGCCACCAGTGATCGCAGGACACCTTATAGCAATCAGCCCCAGCATTTT
TRBJ2-7	TRBV3-1/TRBV3-2	NA	NA	CASSQWGGDEQYF	TGTGCCAGCAGCCAATGGGGTGGGGACGAGCAGTACTTC
TRBJ1-2	TRBV2	NA	NA	CARGPGDWSDGYTF	TGTGCCAGAGGCCCAGGGGACTGGAGCGATGGCTACACCTTC
TRBJ1-1	TRBV6-5	NA	TRBD1	CASSSGQLPEAFF	TGTGCCAGCAGTTCGGGACAGTTGCCTGAAGCTTTCTTT
TRBJ2-7	TRBV4-3	NA	TRBD1	CASSQEWTGFDEQYF	TGCGCCAGCAGCCAAGAATGGACAGGGTTCGACGAGCAGTACTTC
TRBJ1-5	TRBV6-2/TRBV6-3	once	TRBD1	CASSSDRGGYSNQPQHF	TGTGCCAGCAGTTCGGACAGGGGTGGCTATAGCAATCAGCCCCAGCATTTT
TRBJ1-6	TRBV6-5	NA	NA	CASSFRDSYNSPLHF	TGTGCCAGCAGTTTTCGGGACTCCTATAATTCACCCCTCCACTTT
TRBJ1-1	TRBV7-2	NA	NA	CASSLDPGASFEAFF	TGTGCCAGCAGCTTAGATCCGGGGGCTAGCTTTGAAGCTTTCTTT
TRBJ1-5	TRBV7-2	NA	NA	CASNIRGSNQPQHF	TGTGCCAGCAACATACGGGGGAGCAATCAGCCCCAGCATTTT
TRBJ2-1	TRBV3-1/TRBV3-2	NA	NA	CASSQKVSGDNEQFF	TGTGCCAGCAGCCAAAAGGTGTCGGGGGACAATGAGCAGTTCTTC
TRBJ1-1	TRBV6-5	NA	NA	CASSRLTGNTEAFF	TGTGCCAGCAGTAGACTTACAGGGAACACTGAAGCTTTCTTT
TRBJ1-5	TRBV6-5	once	NA	CASRGERFRRQPQHF	TGTGCCAGCAGGGGAGAAAGGTTTCGTAGGCAGCCCCAGCATTTT
TRBJ2-1	TRBV30	NA	TRBD1	CAWSYNTGGGEQFF	TGTGCCTGGAGTTATAATACAGGGGGCGGGGAGCAGTTCTTC
TRBJ1-3	TRBV7-8	NA	NA	CASSLVRSQAGNTIYF	TGTGCCAGCAGCTTAGTCCGGTCACAAGCTGGAAACACCATATATTTT
TRBJ1-2	TRBV19	NA	NA	CASSLRQVYGYTF	TGTGCCAGTAGTCTACGACAGGTTTATGGCTACACCTTC
TRBJ1-1	TRBV27	NA	NA	CASSQQTSNTEAFF	TGTGCCAGCAGTCAACAGACTAGTAACACTGAAGCTTTCTTT
TRBJ1-1	TRBV19	NA	TRBD1	CASKNGGQAPFTEAFF	TGTGCCAGTAAAAATGGGGGACAGGCACCGTTCACTGAAGCTTTCTTT
TRBJ2-1	TRBV7-2	NA	TRBD2	CASARLAGDEQFF	TGTGCCAGCGCCCGACTAGCTGGGGATGAGCAGTTCTTC
TRBJ1-6	TRBV28	once	TRBD1	CAGARATGASPLHF	TGTGCCGGGGCCAGGGCTACAGGGGCGTCACCCCTCCACTTT
TRBJ2-4	TRBV9	NA	NA	CASSVGLAKNIQYF	TGTGCCAGCAGCGTGGGACTAGCCAAAAACATTCAGTACTTC
TRBJ2-7	TRBV11-3	NA	TRBD2	CASSRSTSGGSSLEQYF	TGTGCCAGCAGCAGGTCGACTAGCGGGGGATCGTCTCTCGAGCAGTACTTC
TRBJ1-3	TRBV18	NA	NA	CASSPHPEISGNTIYF	TGTGCCAGCTCACCCCACCCGGAGATCTCTGGAAACACCATATATTTT
TRBJ2-4	TRBV5-4	NA	TRBD1	CASSSKGAAKNIQYF	TGTGCCAGCAGCTCGAAGGGGGCGGCCAAAAACATTCAGTACTTC
TRBJ1-5	TRBV18	NA	TRBD1	CASSPQGAQPQHF	TGTGCCAGCTCACCCCAGGGGGCCCAGCCCCAGCATTTT
TRBJ1-2	TRBV7-9	NA	NA	CASSGRDKTYGYTF	TGTGCCAGCAGCGGCCGGGACAAGACATATGGCTACACCTTC
TRBJ1-6	TRBV9	NA	TRBD1	CASSARQGTNSPLHF	TGTGCCAGCAGCGCCCGACAGGGAACGAATTCACCCCTCCACTTT
TRBJ1-2	TRBV6-5	once	TRBD1	CASSLHRGGSYGYTF	TGTGCCAGCAGTCTGCACAGGGGTGGGTCCTATGGCTACACCTTC
TRBJ2-7	TRBV5-5	once	NA	CASSLEGSGEQYF	TGTGCCAGCAGCTTGGAAGGGTCCGGCGAGCAGTACTTC
TRBJ2-2	TRBV28	NA	NA	CASSAPGSTGELFF	TGTGCCAGCAGCGCACCAGGCTCAACCGGGGAGCTGTTTTTT
TRBJ1-2	TRBV2	NA	TRBD1	CASGGQYYGYTF	TGTGCCAGCGGGGGACAGTACTATGGCTACACCTTC
TRBJ2-1	TRBV10-3	NA	NA	CAISERRDEQFF	TGTGCCATCAGTGAAAGGCGGGATGAGCAGTTCTTC
TRBJ2-7	TRBV5-6	once	TRBD1	CASSTGQGTQSYEQYF	TGTGCCAGCAGCACGGGACAGGGAACCCAATCCTACGAGCAGTACTTC
TRBJ1-2	TRBV28	NA	NA	CASSFLMGDAGGYTF	TGTGCCAGCAGTTTTCTGATGGGGGATGCTGGGGGCTACACCTTC
TRBJ2-3	TRBV5-1	NA	NA	CASSMYRDKRTDTQYF	TGCGCCAGCAGCATGTACCGGGACAAACGCACAGATACGCAGTATTTT
TRBJ1-5	TRBV4-1	NA	NA	CASSQVPGRQPQHF	TGCGCCAGCAGCCAAGTCCCAGGACGCCAGCCCCAGCATTTT
TRBJ2-2	TRBV7-2	NA	NA	CASSLSGVGELFF	TGTGCCAGCAGCTTATCGGGAGTCGGGGAGCTGTTTTTT
TRBJ1-1	TRBV5-4	few	NA	CASSLGARGMNTEAFF	TGTGCCAGCAGCTTGGGGGCCCGGGGGATGAACACTGAAGCTTTCTTT
TRBJ1-3	TRBV5-1	NA	TRBD1	CASSLGTGPGNTIYF	TGCGCCAGCAGCTTGGGGACAGGGCCTGGAAACACCATATATTTT
TRBJ2-3	TRBV5-8	few	TRBD2	CASSTLAGESTDTQYF	TGTGCCAGCAGCACACTAGCGGGGGAAAGCACAGATACGCAGTATTTT
TRBJ1-1	TRBV7-3	NA	TRBD1	CASSMTGGNTEAFF	TGTGCCAGCAGCATGACAGGGGGGAACACTGAAGCTTTCTTT